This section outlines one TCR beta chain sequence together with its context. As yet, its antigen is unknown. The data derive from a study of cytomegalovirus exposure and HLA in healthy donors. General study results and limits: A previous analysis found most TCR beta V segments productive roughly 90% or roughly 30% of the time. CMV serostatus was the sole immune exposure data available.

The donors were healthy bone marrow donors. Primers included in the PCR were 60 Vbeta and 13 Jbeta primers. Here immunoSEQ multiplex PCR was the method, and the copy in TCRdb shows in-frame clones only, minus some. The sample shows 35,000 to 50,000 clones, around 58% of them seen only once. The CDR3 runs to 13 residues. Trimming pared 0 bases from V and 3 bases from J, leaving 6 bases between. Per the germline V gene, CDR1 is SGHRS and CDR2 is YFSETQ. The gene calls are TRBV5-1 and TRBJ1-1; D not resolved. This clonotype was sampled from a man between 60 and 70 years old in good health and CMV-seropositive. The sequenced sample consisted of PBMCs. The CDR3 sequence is CASSLAGYTEAFF. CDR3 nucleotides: TGCGCCAGCAGCTTGGCCGGGTACACTGAAGCTTTCTTT.